Sequencing of this T cell receptor beta chain was carried out in a study of cytomegalovirus exposure and HLA in healthy donors. V lost 4 bases to trimming and J lost 2 bases, with 12 bases between them. The germline CDR1 and CDR2 sequences are MNHEY and SMNVEV (reference sequence). CDR3 length: 15 amino acids. Use of 60 Vbeta and 13 Jbeta primers characterized the PCR. The repertoire was sequenced with immunoSEQ multiplex PCR; TCRdb's copy has only in-frame clones and lacks some. The table records about 150,000 clones, approximately 80% of them present only once. Study-level results: Immune exposure data for these donors was limited to CMV serostatus. A highly shared variant cluster was judged a likely technical artifact. Across donors, presence/absence analyses took sequencing depth to be roughly uniform.

This clone was counted only a few times. Its antigen is not identified. The rearrangement uses TRBV27 and TRBJ2-1; a possible D gene is TRBD2 (5 bases). The sequenced sample was PBMCs. The sequence came from a man aged 30 to 45 in good health and CMV-seropositive. Written as DNA, the CDR3 is TGTGCCAGCAGTTCCCGGACTGGGACCTACAATGAGCAGTTCTTC. Translating it yields CASSSRTGTYNEQFF.